These 4 T cell receptor beta chains were all obtained from the same sample, sequenced in a study of T-cell reconstitution after alpha-beta-depleted transplantation in children. Construction of the TCRbeta library involved unique molecular identifiers. TCRdb ran MiXCR on the PCR reads and lists one entry per CDR3 protein. Of some 500,000 distinct CDR3 sequences listed, 32% are singletons. This sample comprised PBMCs from the stem cell graft donor, obtained from the stem cell graft. Every receptor here comes from a human donor who donated a stem cell graft to a child with aplastic anemia.

The V gene is TRBV7-2, the J gene TRBJ2-3; 7 bases agree with TRBD1. CDR1 SGHTA and CDR2 FQGNSA come from the germline V gene. The CDR3 is 15 residues long. J was trimmed by 2 bases and V by 6 bases; bases with no gene match: 8. The CDR3 protein is CASRYPGQSTDTQYF. The CDR3 nucleotides are TGTGCCAGCAGATACCCGGGACAGTCCACAGATACGCAGTATTTT. The full variable domain, its missing parts supplied by reference TRBV7-2 and TRBJ2-3, is GAGVSQSPSNKVTEKGKDVELRCDPISGHTALYWYRQSLGQGLEFLIYFQGNSAPDKSGLPSDRFSAERTGGSVSTLTIQRTQQEDSAVYLCASRYPGQSTDTQYFGPGTRLTVL.

The chain links TRBV5-5 to TRBJ2-7; possibly TRBD1 for D (5 bases). CDR3 length: 15 amino acids. The V end was cut by 0 bases, the J end by 2 bases, with 12 bases between. Germline V gene sequence: CDR1 SGHKS, CDR2 YYEKEE (reference sequence). CDR3 in amino acids: CASSLEWSGTYEQYV. For the CDR3, the DNA is TGTGCCAGCAGCTTGGAATGGTCAGGGACCTACGAGCAGTACGTC.

J is TRBJ2-7 and V is TRBV13; 9 bases are a match to TRBD1. The CDR3 runs 14 residues. J gave up 5 bases and V 6 bases, and 8 bases lay outside the gene matches. Per germline, CDR1 PRHDT and CDR2 FYEKMQ (reference sequence). The CDR3 here is CASRQPGQGNEQYV. The DNA for the CDR3 is TGTGCCAGCAGGCAACCGGGACAGGGAAACGAGCAGTACGTC.

The J gene is TRBJ2-1, the V gene TRBV27, with D unclear. V was cut by 0 bases and J by 10 bases, with 10 bases left in between. Germline CDR1 reads MNHEY; CDR2 reads SMNVEV (reference sequence). This CDR3 contains 13 residues. CDR3 sequence (DNA): TGTGCCAGCAGTTTATCAAAGAAGGGCGAGCAGTTCTTC. The encoded protein is CASSLSKKGEQFF.